This T cell receptor beta chain appears in the sequencing data of a study of cytomegalovirus exposure and HLA in healthy donors. Study results and limitations: In presence/absence analyses, roughly uniform sequencing depth across donors was assumed.

As for this clone: The target antigen is unknown.

Germline-derived CDR1 and CDR2 are SGHTA and FQGTGA. Trimming left V 5 bases short and J 6 bases short, with 13 bases between. The CDR3 spans 14 residues. 60 Vbeta and 13 Jbeta primers were used in PCR. The method was immunoSEQ multiplex PCR; TCRdb's version includes in-frame clones alone and lacks a portion of them. Of 100,000 to 150,000 clones detected, under 90% appear once; the ten largest clones hold 4%. The gene calls are TRBV7-3 and TRBJ2-2; weak D call: TRBD2 (7 bases). The sequence derives from a woman aged 35 to 49 in good health and CMV-seronegative. Source material: PBMCs. The CDR3 region is CASSLQGGAGELFF. The CDR3 DNA reads as TGTGCCAGCAGCCTACAGGGAGGGGCCGGGGAGCTGTTTTTT.